The 13 T cell receptor beta chains presented below share a single source sample, sequenced in a study of blood T cell repertoires in COVID-19. TCRdb keeps only in-frame clones here, not all; method: immunoSEQ multiplex PCR. The sample includes 150,000 to 190,000 clones, 76% of them seen just once. The specimen was peripheral blood. Receptors were obtained from a woman of 80 years or more with acute or convalescent COVID-19.

This clone was observed a handful of times. The chain uses TRBV5-5 and TRBJ1-4; 12 bases align to TRBD1. Germline CDR1 is SGHKS and CDR2 is YYEKEE (reference sequence). The CDR3 extends over 15 amino acids. J lost 10 bases, V lost 4 bases, and 8 bases had no gene match. This CDR3 reads CASSQAGTGGVKLFF. The CDR3 DNA follows: TGTGCCAGCAGCCAAGCCGGGACAGGGGGCGTAAAACTGTTTTTT.

The rearrangement uses TRBV7-3 and TRBJ1-1; D is unclear. Trimming left V 1 base short and J 11 bases short, with 14 bases between. Germline CDR1 reads SGHTA; CDR2 reads FQGTGA. The CDR3 totals 13 residues. The CDR3 DNA sequence: TGTGCCAGCAGCTTAAGCGGTTCGGGGAGGGCTTTCTTT. Translation: CASSLSGSGRAFF.

The rearrangement links TRBV9 to TRBJ1-3; maybe TRBD1 (5 bases). The V and J ends lost 4 bases and 4 bases respectively, with 15 bases between them. Per the germline V gene, CDR1 is SGDLS and CDR2 is YYNGEE. This CDR3 is built from 15 residues. The CDR3 reads CASSPGGLGGNTIYF. The CDR3 DNA is TGTGCCAGCAGCCCGGGGGGATTGGGAGGAAACACCATATATTTT.

This clone has only a few counts. This chain joins TRBV18 and TRBJ1-2, with 8 bases lining up with TRBD1. V shed 3 bases, J shed 8 bases, and the junction held 8 bases outside the gene matches. This CDR3 has 14 amino acids. The V gene's germline CDR1 is KGHSH and CDR2 LQKENI. The CDR3 DNA is TGTGCCAGCTCACCCGGACAGGGAAGTCTGGGCTACACCTTC. Its protein product is CASSPGQGSLGYTF.

This clone was seen only a few times. This chain connects TRBV6-5 to TRBJ1-6, with 10 bases identical to TRBD1. J lost 13 bases, V lost 5 bases, and 11 bases had no gene match. The CDR3 contains 15 residues. Germline V gives CDR1 MNHEY, CDR2 SVGAGI. CDR3 residues: CASSPSGQGDRPLHF. The CDR3 coding sequence is TGTGCCAGCAGTCCCTCCGGACAGGGGGACCGGCCCCTCCACTTT.

This clone was detected a few times. V gene TRBV7-8 combines with J gene TRBJ2-5; D is perhaps TRBD2 (6 bases). The CDR3 has 16 residues. CDR1 is SGHVS and CDR2 is FQNEAQ in the germline V gene. V lost 1 base and J 5 bases, leaving 17 bases between the germline ends. CDR3 protein: CASSLVGGRGVETQYF. CDR3 bases: TGTGCCAGCAGCTTAGTCGGAGGGCGGGGTGTGGAGACCCAGTACTTC.

The rearrangement joins TRBV2 to TRBJ2-1, with 7 positions matching TRBD1. The J segment lost 6 bases and the V segment lost 3 bases, leaving 5 bases of the junction unmatched. CDR3 length: 14 residues. The V gene's germline CDR1 is SNHLY and CDR2 FYNNEI. The CDR3 protein is CASSDRTGSNEQFF. CDR3 sequence (DNA): TGTGCCAGCAGTGATAGGACAGGAAGCAATGAGCAGTTCTTC.

The chain couples TRBV27 to TRBJ2-1; 7 positions agree with TRBD1. Per the germline V gene, CDR1 is MNHEY and CDR2 is SMNVEV (reference sequence). Trimming took 6 bases from V and 2 from J; bases not matched to a gene: 13. The CDR3 contains 17 residues. The CDR3 region has the DNA TGTGCCAGCAGCCAAGGGGCCGGGACAGCCACCTACAATGAGCAGTTCTTC. This codes for CASSQGAGTATYNEQFF.

This rearrangement joins TRBV6-4 to TRBJ2-2, with D possibly matching TRBD1 (6 bases). The CDR3 has 14 amino acids. The germline V and J ends were trimmed by 2 bases and 2 bases, with 6 bases remaining between them. The V gene's germline CDR1 is MRHNA and CDR2 SNTAGT. CDR3 protein: CASSDGGNTGELFF. The CDR3 bases are TGTGCCAGCAGTGACGGGGGCAACACCGGGGAGCTGTTTTTT.

The J gene is TRBJ2-3, the V gene TRBV29-1, with a possible D match to TRBD1 (6 bases). This CDR3 is built from 12 residues. CDR1 and CDR2 (germline): SQVTM, ANQGSEA. The chain's CDR3 is CGGQSNTDTQYF. The CDR3, as DNA: TGCGGAGGACAGAGTAACACAGATACGCAGTATTTT.

The V gene is TRBV6-5, the J gene TRBJ1-1; 7 nucleotides agree with TRBD1. Germline values: CDR1 MNHEY, CDR2 SVGAGI. This CDR3 is 14 amino acids long. V lost 6 bases and J lost 6; bases outside the gene matches: 10. Written as DNA, the CDR3 is TGTGCCAGCAGAAAGACAACAGGGGTCCCTGAAGCTTTCTTT. This gives the protein CASRKTTGVPEAFF.

The chain employs TRBV5-1 and TRBJ1-2; 7 bases align to TRBD1. Looked up from germline, CDR1 is SGHRS and CDR2 is YFSETQ. The trim removed 2 bases at V and 0 bases at J, leaving 4 bases unmatched. This CDR3 has 15 amino acids. The CDR3 sequence: CASSLTGTANYGYTF. The DNA for the CDR3 is TGCGCCAGCAGCTTAACCGGGACAGCTAACTATGGCTACACCTTC.

This clone was observed once. This chain joins TRBV2 and TRBJ2-7; 7 positions agree with TRBD2. CDR3 length: 13 residues. In germline, CDR1 is SNHLY, CDR2 FYNNEI. Trimming removed 7 bases from V and 3 bases from J; junction bases left unmatched: 6. CDR3 in DNA: TGTGCCAGCAACCGGGACTACAACTACGAGCAGTACTTC. It is translated as CASNRDYNYEQYF.